One sample yielded the 2 T cell receptor beta chains listed below, sequenced in a study of cytomegalovirus exposure and HLA in healthy donors. Primers: 60 Vbeta forward and 13 Jbeta reverse. The assay was immunoSEQ multiplex PCR, and TCRdb's table has in-frame clones only and misses some. Altogether around 180,000 clones are present, around 79% being singletons, with the ten largest covering about 1.6%. Sequencing input: PBMCs. The receptors shown here come from a woman aged 45-59 years in good health and CMV-seronegative.

This clone was found once. The chain links TRBV29-1 to TRBJ1-1; D possibly corresponds to TRBD1 (6 bases). The CDR3 loop spans 14 amino acids. Germline CDR1 and CDR2: SQVTM and ANQGSEA. Trimming stripped 4 bases from V and 3 bases from J, with 15 bases between. The CDR3 spells CSVGGQSRDTEAFF. In DNA form, the CDR3 reads TGCAGCGTTGGGGGGCAAAGTAGGGACACTGAAGCTTTCTTT. Full variable domain (rest looked up from reference TRBV29-1 and TRBJ1-1): SAVISQKPSRDICQRGTSLTIQCQVDSQVTMMFWYRQQPGQSLTLIATANQGSEATYESGFVIDKFPISRPNLTFSTLTVSNMSPEDSSIYLCSVGGQSRDTEAFFGQGTRLTVV.

As regards this clone: One end of the junction fails to match germline, which may point to a read error. The rearrangement links TRBV7-7 to TRBJ2-5, with D tentatively TRBD2 (6 bases). The CDR3 sequence is 15 residues long. Germline CDR1 is SSHAT and CDR2 is FNYEAQ (reference sequence). Here the CDR3 reads CASSLAGTVQETQYF. CDR3 DNA: TGTGCTAGCAGCTTAGCCGGGACTGTACAAGAGACCCAGTACTTC.